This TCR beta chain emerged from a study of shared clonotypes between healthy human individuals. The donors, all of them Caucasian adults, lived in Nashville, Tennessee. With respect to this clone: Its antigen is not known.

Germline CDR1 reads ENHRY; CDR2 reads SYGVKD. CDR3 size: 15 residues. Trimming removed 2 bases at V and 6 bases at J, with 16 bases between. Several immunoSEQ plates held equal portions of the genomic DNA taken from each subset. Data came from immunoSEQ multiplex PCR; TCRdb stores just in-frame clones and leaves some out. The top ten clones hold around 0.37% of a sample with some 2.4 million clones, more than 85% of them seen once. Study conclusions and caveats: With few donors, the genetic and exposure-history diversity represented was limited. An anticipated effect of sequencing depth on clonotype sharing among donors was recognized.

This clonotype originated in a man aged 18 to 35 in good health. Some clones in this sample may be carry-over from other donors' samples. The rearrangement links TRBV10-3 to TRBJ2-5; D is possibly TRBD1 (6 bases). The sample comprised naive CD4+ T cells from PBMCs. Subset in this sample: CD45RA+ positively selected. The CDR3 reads CAISEQAQGVQTQYF. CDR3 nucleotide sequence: TGTGCCATCAGTGAGCAGGCACAGGGAGTCCAGACCCAGTACTTC.